This T cell receptor (beta chain) appears in the sequencing data of a study of cytomegalovirus exposure and HLA in healthy donors. Overall study findings and caveats: An assumption of roughly uniform sequencing depth across donors underlay the presence/absence analyses. Associated with cytomegalovirus, according to the listing, were 150 to 200 TCR beta chains.

Worth noting for this clone: Its antigen is currently unknown.

V lost 7 bases and J lost 3, with 17 bases in between. Germline V lookup: CDR1 SEHNR, CDR2 FQNEAQ (reference sequence). The CDR3 runs to 15 residues. It was with 60 Vbeta and 13 Jbeta primers that the PCR ran. Here immunoSEQ multiplex PCR was the method, and the copy in TCRdb shows in-frame clones only, minus some. Of around 160,000 clones listed, roughly 85% are singletons. The TCR originated in a male donor in good health and CMV-seropositive. Sequencing input: PBMCs. The rearrangement joins TRBV7-9 to TRBJ2-3; D possibly corresponds to TRBD1 (6 bases). This CDR3 is CASTTGTQVTDTQYF. The CDR3 bases are TGTGCCAGCACGACCGGGACACAAGTGACAGATACGCAGTATTTT.